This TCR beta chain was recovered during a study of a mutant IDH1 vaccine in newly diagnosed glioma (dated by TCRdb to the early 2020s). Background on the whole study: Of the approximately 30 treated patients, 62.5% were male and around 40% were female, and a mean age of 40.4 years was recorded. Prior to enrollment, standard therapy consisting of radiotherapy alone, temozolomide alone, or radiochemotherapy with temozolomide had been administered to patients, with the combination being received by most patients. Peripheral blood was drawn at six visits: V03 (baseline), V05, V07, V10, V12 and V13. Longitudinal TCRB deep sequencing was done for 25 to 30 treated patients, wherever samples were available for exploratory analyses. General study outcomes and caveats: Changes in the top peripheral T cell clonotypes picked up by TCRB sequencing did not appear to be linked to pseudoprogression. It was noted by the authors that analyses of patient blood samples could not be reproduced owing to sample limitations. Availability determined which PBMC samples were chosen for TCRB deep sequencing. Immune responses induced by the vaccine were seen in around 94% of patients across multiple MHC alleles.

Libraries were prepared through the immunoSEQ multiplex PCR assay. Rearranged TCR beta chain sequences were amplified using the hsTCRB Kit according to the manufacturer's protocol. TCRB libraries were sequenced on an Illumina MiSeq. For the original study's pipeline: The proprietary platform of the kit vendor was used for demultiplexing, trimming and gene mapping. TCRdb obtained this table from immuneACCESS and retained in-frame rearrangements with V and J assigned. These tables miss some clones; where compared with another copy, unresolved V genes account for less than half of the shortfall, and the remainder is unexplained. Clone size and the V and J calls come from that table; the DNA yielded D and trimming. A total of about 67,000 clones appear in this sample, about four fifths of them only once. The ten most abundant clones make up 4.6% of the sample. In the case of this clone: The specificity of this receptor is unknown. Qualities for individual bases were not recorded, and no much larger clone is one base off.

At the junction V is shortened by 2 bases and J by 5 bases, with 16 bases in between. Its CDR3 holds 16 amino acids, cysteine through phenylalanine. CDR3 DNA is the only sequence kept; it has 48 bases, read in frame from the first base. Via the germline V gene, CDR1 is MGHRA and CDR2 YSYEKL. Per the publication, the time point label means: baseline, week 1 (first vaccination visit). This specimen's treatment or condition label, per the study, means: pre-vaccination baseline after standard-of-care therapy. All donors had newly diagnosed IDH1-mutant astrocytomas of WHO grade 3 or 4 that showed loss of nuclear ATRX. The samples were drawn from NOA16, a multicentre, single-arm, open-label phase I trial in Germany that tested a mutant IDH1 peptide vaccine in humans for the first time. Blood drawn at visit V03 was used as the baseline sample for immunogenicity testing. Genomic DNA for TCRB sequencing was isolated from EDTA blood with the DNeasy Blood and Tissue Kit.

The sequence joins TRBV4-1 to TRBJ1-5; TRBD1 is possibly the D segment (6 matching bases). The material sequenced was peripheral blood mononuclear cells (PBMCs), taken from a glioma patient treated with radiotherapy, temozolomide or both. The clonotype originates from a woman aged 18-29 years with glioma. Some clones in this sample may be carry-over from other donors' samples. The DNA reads TGCGCCAGCAGCCAATCGCCGAACAGGGTCGATCAGCCCCAGCATTTT. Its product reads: CASSQSPNRVDQPQHF.